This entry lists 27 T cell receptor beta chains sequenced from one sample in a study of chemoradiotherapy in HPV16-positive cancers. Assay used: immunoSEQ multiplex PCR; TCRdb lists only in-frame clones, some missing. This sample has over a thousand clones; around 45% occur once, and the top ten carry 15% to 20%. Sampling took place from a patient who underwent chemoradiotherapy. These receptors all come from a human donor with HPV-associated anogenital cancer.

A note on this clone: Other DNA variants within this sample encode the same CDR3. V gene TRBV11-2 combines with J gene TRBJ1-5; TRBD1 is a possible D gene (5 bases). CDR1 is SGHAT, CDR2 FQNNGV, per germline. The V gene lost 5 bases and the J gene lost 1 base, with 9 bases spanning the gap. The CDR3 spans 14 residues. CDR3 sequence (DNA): TGTGCCAGCAGCCCCGGGACGAGCAATCAGCCCCAGCATTTT. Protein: CASSPGTSNQPQHF.

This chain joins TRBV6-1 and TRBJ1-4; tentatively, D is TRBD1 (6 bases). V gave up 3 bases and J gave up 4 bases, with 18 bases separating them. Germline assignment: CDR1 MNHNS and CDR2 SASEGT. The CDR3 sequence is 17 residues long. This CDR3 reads CASSDLDWGAGNEKLFF. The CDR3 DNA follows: TGTGCCAGCAGTGATCTAGACTGGGGGGCGGGTAATGAAAAACTGTTTTTT.

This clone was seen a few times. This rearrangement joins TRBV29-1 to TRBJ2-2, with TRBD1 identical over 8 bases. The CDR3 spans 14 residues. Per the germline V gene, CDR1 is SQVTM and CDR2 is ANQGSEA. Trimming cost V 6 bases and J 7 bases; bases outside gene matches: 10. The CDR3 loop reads CSVEDRVLGGELFF. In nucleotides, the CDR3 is TGCAGCGTAGAGGACAGGGTTTTGGGCGGGGAGCTGTTTTTT.

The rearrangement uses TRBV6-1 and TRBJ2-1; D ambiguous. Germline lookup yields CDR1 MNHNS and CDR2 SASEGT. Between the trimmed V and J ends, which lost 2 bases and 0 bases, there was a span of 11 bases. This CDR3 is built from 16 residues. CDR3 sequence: CASSEFGGSSYNEQFF. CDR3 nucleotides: TGTGCCAGCAGTGAATTTGGCGGAAGCTCCTACAATGAGCAGTTCTTC.

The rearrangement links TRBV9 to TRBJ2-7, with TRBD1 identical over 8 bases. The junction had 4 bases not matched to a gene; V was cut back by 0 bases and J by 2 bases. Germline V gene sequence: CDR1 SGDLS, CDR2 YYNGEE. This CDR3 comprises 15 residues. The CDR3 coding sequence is TGTGCCAGCAGCGTAGGGGCAGGGGGCCCCTACGAGCAGTACTTC. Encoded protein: CASSVGAGGPYEQYF.

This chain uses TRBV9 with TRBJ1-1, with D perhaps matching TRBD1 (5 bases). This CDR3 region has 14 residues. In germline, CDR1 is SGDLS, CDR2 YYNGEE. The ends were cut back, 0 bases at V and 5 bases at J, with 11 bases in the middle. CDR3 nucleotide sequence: TGTGCCAGCAGCGTAGACTTAGGGGCGACTGAAGCTTTCTTT. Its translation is CASSVDLGATEAFF.

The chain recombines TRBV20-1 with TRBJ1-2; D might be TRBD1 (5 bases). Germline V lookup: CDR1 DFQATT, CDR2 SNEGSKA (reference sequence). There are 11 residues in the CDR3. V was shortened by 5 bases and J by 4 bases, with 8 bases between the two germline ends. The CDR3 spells CSAPGPYGYTF. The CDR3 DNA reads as TGCAGTGCTCCAGGGCCCTATGGCTACACCTTC.

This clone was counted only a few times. In DNA, the CDR3 is TGTGCCAGCAGCTTAGTACGGGGGCGGGATACGCAGTATTTT. This encodes CASSLVRGRDTQYF. The V gene is TRBV11-2, the J gene TRBJ2-3; D could derive from TRBD1 or TRBD2 (6 bases each). The V end was cut by 1 base, the J end by 6 bases, with 11 bases between. This CDR3 has 14 residues. Germline CDR1 is SGHAT and CDR2 is FQNNGV.

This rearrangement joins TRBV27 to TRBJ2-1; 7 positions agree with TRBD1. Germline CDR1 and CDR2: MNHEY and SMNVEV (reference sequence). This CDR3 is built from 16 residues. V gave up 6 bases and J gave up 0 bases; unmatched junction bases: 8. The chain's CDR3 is CASRSWDSLSYNEQFF. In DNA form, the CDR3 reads TGTGCCAGCAGATCTTGGGACAGTCTCTCCTACAATGAGCAGTTCTTC.

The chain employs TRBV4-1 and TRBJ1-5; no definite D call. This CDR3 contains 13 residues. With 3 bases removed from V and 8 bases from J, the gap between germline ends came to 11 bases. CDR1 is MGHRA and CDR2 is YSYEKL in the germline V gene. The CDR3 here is CASSHGPGEPQHF. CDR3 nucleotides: TGCGCCAGCAGCCATGGACCTGGGGAGCCCCAGCATTTT.

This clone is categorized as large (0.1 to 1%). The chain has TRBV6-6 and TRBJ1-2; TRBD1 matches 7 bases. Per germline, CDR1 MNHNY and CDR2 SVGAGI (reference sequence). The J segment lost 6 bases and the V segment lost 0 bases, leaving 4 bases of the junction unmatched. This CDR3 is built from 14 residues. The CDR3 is CASSYSPGGDGYTF. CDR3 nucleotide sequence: TGTGCCAGCAGTTACTCGCCAGGGGGGGATGGCTACACCTTC.

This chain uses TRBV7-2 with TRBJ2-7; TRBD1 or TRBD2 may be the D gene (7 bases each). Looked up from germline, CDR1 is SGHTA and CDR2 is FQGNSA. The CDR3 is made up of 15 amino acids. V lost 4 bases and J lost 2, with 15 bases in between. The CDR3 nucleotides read TGTGCCAGCAGCTCCCAGACAGGGAGGGCCTACGAGCAGTACTTC. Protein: CASSSQTGRAYEQYF. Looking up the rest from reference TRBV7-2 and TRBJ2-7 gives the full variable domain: GAGVSQSPSNKVTEKGKDVELRCDPISGHTALYWYRQSLGQGLEFLIYFQGNSAPDKSGLPSDRFSAERTGGSVSTLTIQRTQQEDSAVYLCASSSQTGRAYEQYFGPGTRLTVT.

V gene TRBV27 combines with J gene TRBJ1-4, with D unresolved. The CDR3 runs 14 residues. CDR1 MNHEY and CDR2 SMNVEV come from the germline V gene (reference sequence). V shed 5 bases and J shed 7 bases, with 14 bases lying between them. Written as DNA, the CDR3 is TGTGCCAGCAGTAGTAACCAAAAAGGTGAAAAACTGTTTTTT. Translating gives CASSSNQKGEKLFF.

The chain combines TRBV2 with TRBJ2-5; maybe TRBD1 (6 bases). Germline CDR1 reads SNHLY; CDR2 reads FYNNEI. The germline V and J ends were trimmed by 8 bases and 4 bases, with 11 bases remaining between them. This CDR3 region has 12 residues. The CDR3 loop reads CASQGLGETQYF. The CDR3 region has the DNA TGTGCCAGCCAGGGGTTGGGAGAGACCCAGTACTTC.

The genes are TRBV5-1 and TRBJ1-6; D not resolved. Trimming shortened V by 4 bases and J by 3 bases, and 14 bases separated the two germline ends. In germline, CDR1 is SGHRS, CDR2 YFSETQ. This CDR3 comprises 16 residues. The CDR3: CASSLLTRGYNSPLHF. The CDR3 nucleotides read TGCGCCAGCAGCCTGCTGACCCGGGGCTATAATTCACCCCTCCACTTT.

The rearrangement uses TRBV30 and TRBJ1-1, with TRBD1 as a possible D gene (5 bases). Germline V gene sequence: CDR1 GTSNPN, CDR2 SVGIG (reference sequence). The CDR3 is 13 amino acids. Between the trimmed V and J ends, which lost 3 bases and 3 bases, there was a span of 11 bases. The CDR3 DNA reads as TGTGCCTGGAGGGCCTGGGGGGACACTGAAGCTTTCTTT. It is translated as CAWRAWGDTEAFF.

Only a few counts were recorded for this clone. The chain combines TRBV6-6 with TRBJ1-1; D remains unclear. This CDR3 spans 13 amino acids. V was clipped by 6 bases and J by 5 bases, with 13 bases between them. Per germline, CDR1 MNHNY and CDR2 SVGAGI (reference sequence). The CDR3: CASSDNRETEAFF. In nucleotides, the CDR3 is TGTGCCAGCAGCGACAACCGGGAGACTGAAGCTTTCTTT.

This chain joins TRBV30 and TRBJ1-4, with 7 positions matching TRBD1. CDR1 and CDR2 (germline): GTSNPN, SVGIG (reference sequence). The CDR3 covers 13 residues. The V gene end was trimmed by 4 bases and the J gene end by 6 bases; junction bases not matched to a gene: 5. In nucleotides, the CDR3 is TGTGCCTGGAAGGGACAGCCCTATGAAAAACTGTTTTTT. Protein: CAWKGQPYEKLFF. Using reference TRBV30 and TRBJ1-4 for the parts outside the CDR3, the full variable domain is SQTIHQWPATLVQPVGSPLSLECTVEGTSNPNLYWYRQAAGRGLQLLFYSVGIGQISSEVPQNLSASRPQDRQFILSSKKLLLSDSGFYLCAWKGQPYEKLFFGSGTQLSVL.

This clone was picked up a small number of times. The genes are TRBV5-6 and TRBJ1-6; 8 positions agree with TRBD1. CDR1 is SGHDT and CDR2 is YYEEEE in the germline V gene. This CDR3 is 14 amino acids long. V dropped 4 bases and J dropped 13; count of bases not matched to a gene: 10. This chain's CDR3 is CASSRTGSSSPLHF. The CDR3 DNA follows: TGTGCCAGCAGCCGGACAGGGTCTAGTTCGCCCCTCCACTTT.

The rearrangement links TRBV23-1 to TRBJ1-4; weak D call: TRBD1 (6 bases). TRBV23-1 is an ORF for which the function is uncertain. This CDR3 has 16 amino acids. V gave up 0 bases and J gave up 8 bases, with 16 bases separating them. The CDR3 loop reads CASSQSFGRGDEKLFF. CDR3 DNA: TGCGCCAGCAGTCAATCGTTCGGCAGGGGCGACGAAAAACTGTTTTTT.

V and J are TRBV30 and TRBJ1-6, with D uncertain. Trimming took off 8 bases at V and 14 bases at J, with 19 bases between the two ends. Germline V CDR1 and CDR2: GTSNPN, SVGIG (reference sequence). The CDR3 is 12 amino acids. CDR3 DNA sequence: TGTGCCACCCGGGGAGTAGGTGGGACCCTCCACTTT. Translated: CATRGVGGTLHF.

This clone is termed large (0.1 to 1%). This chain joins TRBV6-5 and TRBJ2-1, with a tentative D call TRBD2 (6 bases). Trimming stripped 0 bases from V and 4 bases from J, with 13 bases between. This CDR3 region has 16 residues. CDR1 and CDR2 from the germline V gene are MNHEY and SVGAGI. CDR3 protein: CASSYSGGGWYNEQFF. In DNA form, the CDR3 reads TGTGCCAGCAGTTACTCGGGGGGTGGGTGGTACAATGAGCAGTTCTTC.

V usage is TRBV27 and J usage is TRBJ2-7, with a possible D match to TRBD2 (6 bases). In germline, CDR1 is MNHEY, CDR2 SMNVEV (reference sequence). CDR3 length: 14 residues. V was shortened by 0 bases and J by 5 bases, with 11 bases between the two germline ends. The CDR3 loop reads CASSLSLARNEQYF. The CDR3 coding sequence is TGTGCCAGCAGTTTATCCCTAGCGCGGAACGAGCAGTACTTC.

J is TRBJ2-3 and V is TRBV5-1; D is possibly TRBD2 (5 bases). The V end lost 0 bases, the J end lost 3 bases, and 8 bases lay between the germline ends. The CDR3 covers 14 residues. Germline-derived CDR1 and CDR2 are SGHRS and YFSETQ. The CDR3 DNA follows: TGCGCCAGCAGCTTGGTCGGGGAGACAGATACGCAGTATTTT. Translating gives CASSLVGETDTQYF.

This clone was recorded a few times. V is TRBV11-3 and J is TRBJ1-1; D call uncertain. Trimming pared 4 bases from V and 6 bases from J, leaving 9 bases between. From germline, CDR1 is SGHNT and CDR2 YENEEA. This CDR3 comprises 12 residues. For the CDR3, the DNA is TGTGCCAGCAGCTCTCGTATCGCTGAAGCTTTCTTT. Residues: CASSSRIAEAFF.

The CDR3 DNA sequence: TGCGCCAGCAGCCAAGAGAGGTCTGGAAACACCATATATTTT. Its protein product is CASSQERSGNTIYF. This chain uses TRBV4-1 with TRBJ1-3, with no clear D. V dropped 0 bases and J dropped 1 base, with 4 bases sitting between them. Germline values: CDR1 MGHRA, CDR2 YSYEKL. There are 14 residues in the CDR3.

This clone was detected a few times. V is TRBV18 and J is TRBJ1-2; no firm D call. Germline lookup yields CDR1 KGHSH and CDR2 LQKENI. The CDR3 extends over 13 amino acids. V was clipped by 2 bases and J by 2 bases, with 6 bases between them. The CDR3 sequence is CASSPGPNYGYTF. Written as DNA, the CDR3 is TGTGCCAGCTCACCAGGGCCGAACTATGGCTACACCTTC.